Below are 24 T cell receptor beta chains sequenced from a single sample in a study of T cells in women clearing cervical HPV infection. The method was immunoSEQ multiplex PCR; TCRdb's version includes in-frame clones alone and lacks a portion of them. In all, the sample yields fewer than 15,000 clones. Sequences were obtained from blood buffy coat. Every receptor here comes from a woman between 18 and 75 years old with a cervical HPV16 infection that either progressed to CIN3+ or cleared (not recorded which).

Concerning this clone: The missing CDR3 end, 3 residues past where the read stops, is filled in from the germline J gene. V and J are TRBV11-2 and TRBJ1-2, with D tentatively TRBD1 (5 bases). The CDR3 is 15 amino acids. Germline CDR1 is SGHAT and CDR2 is FQNNGV. Trimming removed 1 base from V and 4 bases from J, with 13 bases in between. The CDR3 spells CASSLGGRQPYGYTF. The covered CDR3 bases are TGTGCCAGCAGCTTAGGGGGAAGACAGCCCTATGGC.

Points on this clone: The sequence runs out 3 residues before the end of the CDR3; the remainder is reconstructed from the germline J gene. The chain uses TRBV6-7 and TRBJ2-2; TRBD2 agrees at 10 bases. TRBV6-7 is noted as an ORF with a role that remains uncertain. CDR3 length equals 18 residues. Losses at the gene ends were 0 bases for V and 4 bases for J; bases not matched to a gene: 8. CDR3 bases read: TGTGCCAGCAGTTACTCTTTACTAGCGGGGTGGGCCACCGGGGAG. It translates to CASSYSLLAGWATGE. The complete CDR3 reads CASSYSLLAGWATGELFF.

As to this clone: Read sequence stops 3 residues before the CDR3 end, and the germline J gene provides the missing end. The V call is TRBV19, the J call TRBJ2-4, with TRBD1 matching over 9 bases. CDR1 LNHDA and CDR2 SQIVND come from the germline V gene (reference sequence). CDR3 size: 16 residues. CDR3 amino acids: CASSLGGDRANYGQYF. The sequenced CDR3 bases are TGTGCCAGTAGCCTGGGGGGGGACAGGGCTAACTATGGT.

Worth noting for this clone: The read comes to an end 3 residues before the CDR3 does, leaving the germline J gene to fill in the end. The chain carries TRBV5-1 and TRBJ2-2; no clear D. Trimming cost V 4 bases and J 6 bases, with 10 bases left between them. Germline loops: CDR1 SGHRS, CDR2 YFSETQ. The length of the CDR3 is 13 residues. The chain's CDR3 is CASSPVSPGELFF. The CDR3 bases that were read are TGCGCCAGCAGCCCGGTATCCCCCGGGGAG.

A remark on this clone: The junction departs from the called germline gene at one end, perhaps through a read error. The read falls 3 residues short of the CDR3 end, and the missing part is taken from the germline J gene. V is TRBV28 and J is TRBJ1-1; D not resolved. CDR3 size: 16 residues. From germline, CDR1 is MDHEN and CDR2 SYDVKM. CDR3 bases read: TGTGTCAGCAGTTCGACCTCCTTTCTAGAGAACACTGAA. This gives the protein CVSSSTSFLENTE. The entire CDR3 sequence reads CVSSSTSFLENTEAFF.

Notes on this clone: With the read ending 3 residues before the CDR3 end, the germline J gene is used to fill in that end. The chain recombines TRBV11-2 with TRBJ2-1; D unresolved. The V end lost 1 base, the J end lost 9 bases, and 7 bases lay between the germline ends. This CDR3 is built from 12 residues. Germline-derived CDR1 and CDR2 are SGHAT and FQNNGV. The DNA read from the CDR3 is TGTGCCAGCAGCTTAGGATCAGTTGAG. It specifies CASSLGSVE. The entire CDR3 is CASSLGSVEQFF.

To note about this clone: Read data end 3 residues before the CDR3 end; the end is taken from the germline J gene. J is TRBJ2-1 and V is TRBV20-1, with 7 bases that match TRBD1. This CDR3 has 17 residues. Losses at the gene ends were 3 bases for V and 2 bases for J; bases not matched to a gene: 13. The germline CDR1 and CDR2 sequences are DFQATT and SNEGSKA (reference sequence). The CDR3 bases that were read are TGCAGTGCTAGGAGCCCCGGGACAGCCGCCCCCTACAATGAG. It translates to CSARSPGTAAPYNE. From start to end, the CDR3 is CSARSPGTAAPYNEQFF.

Regarding this clone: The read comes to an end 3 residues before the CDR3 does, leaving the germline J gene to fill in the end. The chain is built from TRBV5-1 and TRBJ2-5, with D possibly matching TRBD1 (6 bases). The germline CDR1 and CDR2 sequences are SGHRS and YFSETQ. Trimming took off 1 base at V and 4 bases at J, with 14 bases between the two ends. The CDR3 sequence is 15 residues long. The CDR3 bases that were read are TGCGCCAGCAGCTTGACCGGGACAAACGTAGAGACC. This encodes CASSLTGTNVET. The whole CDR3 region reads CASSLTGTNVETQYF.

A remark on this clone: The read comes to an end 3 residues before the CDR3 does, leaving the germline J gene to fill in the end. The chain combines TRBV7-6 with TRBJ1-4; 7 bases are a match to TRBD1. V trimming: 1 base; J trimming: 10 bases; junction bases outside the gene matches: 9. There are 15 residues in the CDR3. Germline V gene data show CDR1 as SGHVS and CDR2 as FNYEAQ. CDR3 bases read: TGTGCCAGCAGCTTAGGGAGACAGGGAGAGGTAAAA. Translated, it gives CASSLGRQGEVK. From start to end, the CDR3 is CASSLGRQGEVKLFF.

Notes on this clone: The DNA ends 3 residues before the CDR3 does, and the rest of the CDR3 is filled in from the germline J gene. The J gene is TRBJ1-4, the V gene TRBV30; the D is unclear. CDR3 size: 13 residues. The germline V and J ends were trimmed by 0 bases and 5 bases, with 7 bases remaining between them. CDR1 and CDR2 (germline): GTSNPN, SVGIG (reference sequence). The chain's CDR3 is CAWSVGLNEKLFF. The CDR3 DNA, read in part, is TGTGCCTGGAGTGTTGGACTGAATGAAAAA.

Concerning this clone: With the read ending 3 residues before the CDR3 end, the germline J gene is used to fill in that end. The chain couples TRBV12-3 or TRBV12-4 to TRBJ2-1, with 13 bases fitting TRBD2. J lost 9 bases, V lost 4 bases, and 6 bases had no gene match. The CDR3 totals 15 residues. The CDR3 here is CASSYTSGGASEQFF. CDR3 DNA (partial): TGTGCCAGCAGTTATACTAGCGGGGGGGCTAGTGAG.

As concerns this clone: The read terminates 3 residues ahead of where the CDR3 ends, so the germline J gene completes it. V usage is TRBV16 and J usage is TRBJ2-7; 8 nucleotides align to TRBD1. The germline gives CDR1 KGHSY, CDR2 FQNENV. The CDR3 has 14 amino acids. V trimming: 4 bases; J trimming: 4 bases; junction bases outside the gene matches: 6. The DNA read from the CDR3 is TGTGCCAGCAGCCTGAGGACAGGGAGTTACGAG. Encoded protein: CASSLRTGSYE. The CDR3 as a whole reads CASSLRTGSYEQYF.

About this clone: Read data end 3 residues before the CDR3 end; the end is taken from the germline J gene. V is TRBV11-3 and J is TRBJ1-2; no definite D call. Looked up from germline, CDR1 is SGHNT and CDR2 is YENEEA. V was shortened by 4 bases and J by 4 bases, with 7 bases between the two germline ends. The CDR3 runs to 12 residues. The sequenced CDR3 bases are TGTGCCAGCAGCTCCAGTGGCTATGGC. Translated: CASSSSGYG. The full CDR3 sequence reads CASSSSGYGYTF. Full variable domain (outside the CDR3, taken from reference TRBV11-3 and TRBJ1-2): EAGVVQSPRYKIIEKKQPVAFWCNPISGHNTLYWYLQNLGQGPELLIRYENEEAVDDSQLPKDRFSAERLKGVDSTLKIQPAELGDSAVYLCASSSSGYGYTFGSGTRLTVV.

As concerns this clone: The read finishes 3 residues shy of the CDR3 end, and the germline J gene is used to complete it. The chain is built from TRBV7-8 and TRBJ1-1, with D possibly TRBD1 on 6 matching bases. V shed 4 bases and J shed 7 bases, with 10 bases lying between them. The CDR3 has 12 residues. The germline V gene encodes CDR1 SGHVS and CDR2 FQNEAQ. The part of the CDR3 DNA that was read is TGTGCCAGCAGCTCCGTACAGGGTGAA. Protein product: CASSSVQGE. The full CDR3 protein reads CASSSVQGEAFF.

On this clone itself: Read coverage stops 3 residues before the CDR3 terminus; the germline J gene supplies the remainder. The chain joins TRBV12-3 or TRBV12-4 to TRBJ1-6, with TRBD1 matching 7 bases. The junction had 9 bases not matched to a gene; V was cut back by 6 bases and J by 10 bases. This CDR3 has 14 amino acids. The CDR3 region is CASSRTGRPSPLHF. The sequenced part of the CDR3 DNA is TGTGCCAGCAGCAGGACAGGACGTCCATCACCC.

In the case of this clone: The read halts 3 residues ahead of the CDR3 end, with the missing end drawn from the germline J gene. The V and J genes are TRBV5-4 and TRBJ2-2, with 8 bases identical to TRBD2. The V gene's germline CDR1 is SGHNT and CDR2 YYREEE (reference sequence). J lost 4 bases, V lost 7 bases, and 9 bases had no gene match. The CDR3 runs 15 residues. The sequenced part of the CDR3 DNA is TGTGCCAGCGGCCCCGGGGGGGCCGGCACCGGGGAG. This gives the protein CASGPGGAGTGE. The full CDR3 protein is CASGPGGAGTGELFF.

As to this clone: Sequencing ends 3 residues short of the CDR3 end; the germline J gene provides the rest. V gene TRBV30 combines with J gene TRBJ1-6; 7 nucleotides align to TRBD1. The germline CDR1 and CDR2 sequences are GTSNPN and SVGIG (reference sequence). This CDR3 comprises 15 residues. The V segment lost 1 base and the J segment 10 bases; nucleotides outside the gene matches: 10. This chain's CDR3 is CAWSGLGQPGSPLHF. CDR3 bases read: TGTGCCTGGAGTGGACTGGGACAGCCAGGGTCACCC.

Remarks on this clone: The CDR3 extends 3 residues past the end of the read, so its final part is completed from the germline J gene. The chain recombines TRBV2 with TRBJ1-1; D ambiguous. V gave up 6 bases and J gave up 5 bases, with 10 bases separating them. CDR3 size: 12 residues. The germline V gene encodes CDR1 SNHLY and CDR2 FYNNEI. The CDR3 bases that were read are TGTGCCAGCAGCAACAGTATAACTGAA. Translated: CASSNSITE. In full, the CDR3 is CASSNSITEAFF.

Of note for this clone: The read is 3 residues too short to cover the CDR3 end, so that end is filled in from the germline J gene. The chain links TRBV2 to TRBJ2-3; TRBD2 might be the D (7 bases). The CDR3 contains 15 residues. Trimming pared 4 bases from V and 5 bases from J, leaving 16 bases between. Germline loops: CDR1 SNHLY, CDR2 FYNNEI. The CDR3 loop is CASSAFRGGVDTQYF. The sequenced CDR3 bases are TGTGCCAGCAGTGCTTTTAGGGGGGGGGTAGATACG.

Turning to this clone: One junction end disagrees with the germline gene, perhaps due to a read error. From the germline J gene comes the end of the CDR3, since the read stops 3 residues before it. This chain joins TRBV5-1 and TRBJ2-7, with no clear D. The CDR3 is 14 amino acids. Germline-derived CDR1 and CDR2 are SGHRS and YFSETQ. Partial CDR3 DNA: TGCGCCAGCAGTTTGGGTGTTTCAGTTTACGAG. Its translation is CASSLGVSVYE. The CDR3 in its entirety is CASSLGVSVYEQYF.

The CDR3 region is CASSPGQVRDIQPQHF. The CDR3 bases that were read are TGTGCCAGCAGCCCAGGGCAGGTAAGAGACATTCAGCCC. The V gene is TRBV7-6, the J gene TRBJ1-5; D may be TRBD1 (5 bases). The read ends 3 residues before the CDR3 terminus; that terminus is restored from the germline J gene. The germline V gene has CDR1 SGHVS and CDR2 FNYEAQ. The CDR3 totals 16 residues. With 5 bases removed from V and 6 bases from J, the gap between germline ends came to 20 bases.

Comment on this clone: The CDR3 extends 3 residues past the end of the read, so its final part is completed from the germline J gene. The chain joins TRBV20-1 to TRBJ2-2, with a tentative D call TRBD1 (6 bases). CDR3 length: 16 amino acids. Trimming stripped 0 bases from V and 3 bases from J, with 14 bases between. Germline assignment: CDR1 DFQATT and CDR2 SNEGSKA (reference sequence). CDR3 sequence reads: CSARDIGRGDTGELFF. CDR3 DNA (partial): TGCAGTGCTAGAGATATTGGCAGGGGTGACACCGGGGAG.

Remarks on this clone: Its ends do not fully match the called genes, so a read error is possible. The sequence runs out 3 residues before the end of the CDR3; the remainder is reconstructed from the germline J gene. Additional DNA sequences in this sample encode the identical CDR3. The V call is TRBV7-3, the J call TRBJ2-2; maybe TRBD1 (6 bases). The length of the CDR3 is 18 residues. Germline V gene data show CDR1 as SGHTA and CDR2 as FQGTGA. CDR3 DNA (partial): TGTGCTAGCAGCTTATTTCCGCCCCAGGGGTTGGACACCGGGGAG. This gives the protein CASSLFPPQGLDTGE. The entire CDR3 protein reads CASSLFPPQGLDTGELFF.

With regard to this clone: Coverage ceases 3 residues before the CDR3 finishes, and the germline J gene fills in the end. The chain has TRBV6-1 and TRBJ1-2; D remains unclear. Trimming cost V 3 bases and J 2 bases, with 10 bases left between them. Germline CDR1 is MNHNS and CDR2 is SASEGT. The CDR3 runs to 14 residues. CDR3 DNA, as far as it was read: TGTGCCAGCAGTGAGGCACACAAGAACTATGGC. Encoded protein: CASSEAHKNYG. The entire CDR3 is CASSEAHKNYGYTF.